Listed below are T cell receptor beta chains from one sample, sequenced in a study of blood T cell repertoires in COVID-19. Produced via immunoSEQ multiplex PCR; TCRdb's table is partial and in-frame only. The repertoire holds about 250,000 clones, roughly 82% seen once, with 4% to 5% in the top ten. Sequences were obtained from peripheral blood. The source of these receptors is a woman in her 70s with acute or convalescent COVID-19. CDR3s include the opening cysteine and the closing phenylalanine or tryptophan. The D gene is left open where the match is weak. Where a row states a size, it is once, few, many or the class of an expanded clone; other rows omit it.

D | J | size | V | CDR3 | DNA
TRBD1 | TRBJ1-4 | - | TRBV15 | CATRRGTGGVEKLFF | TGTGCCACCAGAAGAGGGACAGGGGGCGTTGAAAAACTGTTTTTT
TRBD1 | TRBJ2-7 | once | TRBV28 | CASSVDRDHYEQYF | TGTGCCAGCAGTGTGGACAGGGATCACTACGAGCAGTACTTC
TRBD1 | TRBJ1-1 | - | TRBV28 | CASSSTGGKTEAFF | TGTGCCAGCAGCTCGACAGGGGGCAAAACTGAAGCTTTCTTT
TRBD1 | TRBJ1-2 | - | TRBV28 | CASSSTGQGASFLSYTF | TGTGCCAGCAGTTCTACTGGACAGGGGGCTTCTTTTCTCAGCTACACCTTC
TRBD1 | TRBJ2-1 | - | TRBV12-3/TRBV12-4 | CASSRQGADEQFF | TGTGCCAGCTCTCGGCAGGGGGCCGATGAGCAGTTCTTC
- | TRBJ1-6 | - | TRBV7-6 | CASSQGNSLYNSPLHF | TGTGCCAGCAGCCAGGGGAACAGCCTCTATAATTCACCCCTCCACTTT
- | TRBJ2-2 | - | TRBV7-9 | CASSSQGTVRTGELFF | TGTGCCAGCAGTTCCCAGGGTACGGTACGCACCGGGGAGCTGTTTTTT
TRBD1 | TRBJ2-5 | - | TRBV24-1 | CATSDRWGQQETQYF | TGTGCCACCAGTGATCGATGGGGACAGCAAGAGACCCAGTACTTC
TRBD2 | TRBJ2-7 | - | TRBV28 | CASSLREERGDF | TGTGCCAGCAGCTTAAGGGAAGAGCGGGGAGACTTC
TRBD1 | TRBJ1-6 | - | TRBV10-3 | CAISSGQGASPLHF | TGTGCCATCAGCTCCGGACAGGGGGCATCACCCCTCCACTTT
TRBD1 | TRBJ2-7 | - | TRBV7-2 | CASSVGTGGSYEQYF | TGTGCCAGCAGCGTAGGGACAGGGGGGTCCTACGAGCAGTACTTC
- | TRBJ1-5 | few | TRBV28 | CAISANSNQPQHF | TGTGCCATCTCCGCTAATAGCAATCAGCCCCAGCATTTT
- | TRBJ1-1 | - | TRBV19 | CASSILNRGTEAFF | TGTGCCAGTAGTATTCTTAACCGAGGGACTGAAGCTTTCTTT
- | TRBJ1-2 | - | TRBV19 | CASSILLAGSSGYTF | TGTGCCAGTAGTATTTTATTGGCAGGGTCGAGTGGCTACACCTTC
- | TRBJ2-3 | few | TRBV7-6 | CASSLAQGGLDTQYF | TGTGCCAGCAGCTTAGCTCAAGGGGGTTTGGATACGCAGTATTTT
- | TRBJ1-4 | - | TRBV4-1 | CASSPAGRDNEKLFF | TGCGCCAGCAGCCCTGCAGGGCGGGATAATGAAAAACTGTTTTTT
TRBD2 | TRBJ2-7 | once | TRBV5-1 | CASSEAGGPYEQYF | TGCGCCAGCAGCGAAGCGGGGGGGCCCTACGAGCAGTACTTC
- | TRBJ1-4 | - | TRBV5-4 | CASSSTVKSSNEKLFF | TGTGCCAGCAGCTCGACAGTAAAGAGCTCTAATGAAAAACTGTTTTTT
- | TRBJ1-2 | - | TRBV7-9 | CASTLAGGYGYTF | TGTGCCAGCACCCTTGCGGGTGGGTATGGCTACACCTTC
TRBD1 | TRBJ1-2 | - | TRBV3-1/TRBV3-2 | CASSPRDRVPGYTF | TGTGCCAGCAGCCCCCGGGACAGGGTCCCTGGCTACACCTTC
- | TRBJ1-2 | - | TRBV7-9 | CAAQGGYGYTF | TGTGCTGCGCAGGGCGGCTATGGCTACACCTTC
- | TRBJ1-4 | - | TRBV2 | CASSALGQGSEKLFF | TGTGCCAGCAGTGCCTTGGGGCAGGGGAGTGAAAAACTGTTTTTT
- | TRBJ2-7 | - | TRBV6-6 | CASGQGWNEQYF | TGTGCCAGCGGGCAGGGATGGAACGAGCAGTACTTC
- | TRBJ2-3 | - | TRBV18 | CASSRRRYGGLTDTQYF | TGTGCCAGCTCACGGAGGCGATACGGGGGGCTCACAGATACGCAGTATTTT